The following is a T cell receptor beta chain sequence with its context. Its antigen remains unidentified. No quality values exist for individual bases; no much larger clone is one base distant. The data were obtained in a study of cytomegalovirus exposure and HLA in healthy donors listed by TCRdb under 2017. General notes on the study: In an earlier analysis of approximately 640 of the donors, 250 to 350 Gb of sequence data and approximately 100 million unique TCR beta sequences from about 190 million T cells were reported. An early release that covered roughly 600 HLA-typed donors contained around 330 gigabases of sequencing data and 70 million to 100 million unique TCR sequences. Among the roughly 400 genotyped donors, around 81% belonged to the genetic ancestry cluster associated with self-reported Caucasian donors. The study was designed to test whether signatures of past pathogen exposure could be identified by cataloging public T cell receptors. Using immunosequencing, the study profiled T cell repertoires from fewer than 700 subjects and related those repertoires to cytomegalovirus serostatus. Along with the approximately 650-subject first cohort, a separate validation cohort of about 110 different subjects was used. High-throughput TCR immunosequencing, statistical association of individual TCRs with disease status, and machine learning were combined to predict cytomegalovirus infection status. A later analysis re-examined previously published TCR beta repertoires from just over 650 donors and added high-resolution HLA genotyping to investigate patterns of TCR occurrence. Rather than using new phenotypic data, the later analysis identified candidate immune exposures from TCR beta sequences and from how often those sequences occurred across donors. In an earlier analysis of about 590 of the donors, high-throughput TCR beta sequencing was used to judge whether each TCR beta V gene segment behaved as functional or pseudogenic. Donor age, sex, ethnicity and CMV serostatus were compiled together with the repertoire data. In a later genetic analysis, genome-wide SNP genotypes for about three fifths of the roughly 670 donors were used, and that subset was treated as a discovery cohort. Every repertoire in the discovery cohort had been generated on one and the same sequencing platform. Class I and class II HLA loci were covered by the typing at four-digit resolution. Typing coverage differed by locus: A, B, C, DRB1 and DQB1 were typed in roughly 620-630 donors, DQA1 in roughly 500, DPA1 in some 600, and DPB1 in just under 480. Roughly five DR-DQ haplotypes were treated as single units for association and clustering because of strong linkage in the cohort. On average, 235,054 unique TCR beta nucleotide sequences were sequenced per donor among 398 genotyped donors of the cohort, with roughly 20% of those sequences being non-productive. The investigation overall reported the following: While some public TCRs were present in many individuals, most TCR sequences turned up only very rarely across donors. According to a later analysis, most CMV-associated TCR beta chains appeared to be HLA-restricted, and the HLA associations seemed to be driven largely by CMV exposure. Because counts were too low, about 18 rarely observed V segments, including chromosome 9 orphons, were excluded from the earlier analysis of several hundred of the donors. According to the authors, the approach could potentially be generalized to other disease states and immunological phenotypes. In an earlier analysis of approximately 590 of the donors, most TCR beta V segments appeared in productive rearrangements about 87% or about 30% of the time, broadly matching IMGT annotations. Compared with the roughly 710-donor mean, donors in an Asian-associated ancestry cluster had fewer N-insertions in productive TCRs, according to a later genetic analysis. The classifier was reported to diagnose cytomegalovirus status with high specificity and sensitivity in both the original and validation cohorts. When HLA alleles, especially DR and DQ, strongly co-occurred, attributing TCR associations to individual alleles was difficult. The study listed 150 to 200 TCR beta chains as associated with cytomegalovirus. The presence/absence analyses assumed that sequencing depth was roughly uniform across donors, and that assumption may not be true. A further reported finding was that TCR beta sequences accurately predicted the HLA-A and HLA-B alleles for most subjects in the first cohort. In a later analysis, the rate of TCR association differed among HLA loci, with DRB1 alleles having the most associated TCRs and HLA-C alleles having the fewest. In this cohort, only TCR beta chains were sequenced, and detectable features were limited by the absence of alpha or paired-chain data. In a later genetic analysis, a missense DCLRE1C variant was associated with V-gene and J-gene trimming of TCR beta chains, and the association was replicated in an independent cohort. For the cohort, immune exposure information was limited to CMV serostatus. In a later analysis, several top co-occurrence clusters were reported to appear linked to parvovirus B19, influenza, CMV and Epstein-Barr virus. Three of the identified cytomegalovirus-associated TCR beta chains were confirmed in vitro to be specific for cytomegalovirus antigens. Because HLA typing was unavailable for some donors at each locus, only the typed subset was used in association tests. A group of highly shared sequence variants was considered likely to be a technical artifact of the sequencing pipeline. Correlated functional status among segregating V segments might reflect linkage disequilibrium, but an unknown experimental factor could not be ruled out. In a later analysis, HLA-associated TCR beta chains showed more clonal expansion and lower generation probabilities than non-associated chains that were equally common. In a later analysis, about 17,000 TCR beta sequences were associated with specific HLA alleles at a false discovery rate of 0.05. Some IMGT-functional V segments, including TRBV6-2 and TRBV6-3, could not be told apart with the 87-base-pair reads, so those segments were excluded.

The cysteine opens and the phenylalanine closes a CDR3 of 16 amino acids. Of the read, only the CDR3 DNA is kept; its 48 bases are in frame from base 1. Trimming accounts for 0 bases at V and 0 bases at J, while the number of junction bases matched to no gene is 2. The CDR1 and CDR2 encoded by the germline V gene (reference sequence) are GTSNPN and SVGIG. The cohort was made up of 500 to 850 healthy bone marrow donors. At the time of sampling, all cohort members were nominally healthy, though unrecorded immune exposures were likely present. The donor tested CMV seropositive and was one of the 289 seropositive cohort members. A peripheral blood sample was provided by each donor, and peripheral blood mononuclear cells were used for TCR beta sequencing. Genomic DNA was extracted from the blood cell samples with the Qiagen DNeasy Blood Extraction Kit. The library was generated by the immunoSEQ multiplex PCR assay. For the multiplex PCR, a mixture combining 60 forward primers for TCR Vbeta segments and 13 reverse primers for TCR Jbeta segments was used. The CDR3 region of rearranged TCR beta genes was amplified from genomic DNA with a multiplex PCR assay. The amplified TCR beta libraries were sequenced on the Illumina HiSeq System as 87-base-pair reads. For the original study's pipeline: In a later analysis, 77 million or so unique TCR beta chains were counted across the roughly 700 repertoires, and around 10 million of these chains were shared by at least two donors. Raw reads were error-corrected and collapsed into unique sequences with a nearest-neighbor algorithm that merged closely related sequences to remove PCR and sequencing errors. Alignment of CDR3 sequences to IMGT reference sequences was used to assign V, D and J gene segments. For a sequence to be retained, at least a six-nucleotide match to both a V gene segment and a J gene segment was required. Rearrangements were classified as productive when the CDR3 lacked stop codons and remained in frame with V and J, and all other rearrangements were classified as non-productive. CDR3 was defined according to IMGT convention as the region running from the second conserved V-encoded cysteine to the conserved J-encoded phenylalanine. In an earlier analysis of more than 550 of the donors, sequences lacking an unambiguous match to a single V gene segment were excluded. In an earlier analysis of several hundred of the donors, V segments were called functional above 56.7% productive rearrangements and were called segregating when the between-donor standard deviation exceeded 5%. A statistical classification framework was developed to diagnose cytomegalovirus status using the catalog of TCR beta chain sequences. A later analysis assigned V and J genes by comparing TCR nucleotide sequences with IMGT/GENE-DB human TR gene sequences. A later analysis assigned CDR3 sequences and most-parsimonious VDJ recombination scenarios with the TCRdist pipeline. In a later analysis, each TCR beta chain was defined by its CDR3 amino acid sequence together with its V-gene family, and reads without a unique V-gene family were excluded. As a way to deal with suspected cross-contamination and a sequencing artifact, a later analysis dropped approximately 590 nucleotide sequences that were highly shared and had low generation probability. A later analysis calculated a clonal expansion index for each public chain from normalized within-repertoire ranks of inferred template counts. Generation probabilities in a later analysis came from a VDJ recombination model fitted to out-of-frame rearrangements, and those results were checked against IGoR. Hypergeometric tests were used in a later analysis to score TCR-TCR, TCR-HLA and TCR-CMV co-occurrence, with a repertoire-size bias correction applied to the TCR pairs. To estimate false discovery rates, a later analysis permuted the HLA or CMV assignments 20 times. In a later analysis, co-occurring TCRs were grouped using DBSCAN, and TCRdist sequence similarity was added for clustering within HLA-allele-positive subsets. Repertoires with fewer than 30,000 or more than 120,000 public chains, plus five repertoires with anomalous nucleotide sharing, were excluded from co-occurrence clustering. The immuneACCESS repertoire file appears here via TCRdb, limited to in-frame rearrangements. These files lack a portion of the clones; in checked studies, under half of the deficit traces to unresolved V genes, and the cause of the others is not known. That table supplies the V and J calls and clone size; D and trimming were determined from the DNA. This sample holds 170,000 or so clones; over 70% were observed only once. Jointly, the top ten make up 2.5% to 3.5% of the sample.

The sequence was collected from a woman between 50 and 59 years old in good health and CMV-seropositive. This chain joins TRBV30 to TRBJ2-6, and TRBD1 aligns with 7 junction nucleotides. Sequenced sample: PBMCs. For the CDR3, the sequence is CAWSVQGPSGANVLTF. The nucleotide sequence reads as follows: TGTGCCTGGAGTGTACAGGGGCCCTCTGGGGCCAACGTCCTGACTTTC.